These 11 T cell receptor beta chains originate from one sample sequenced in a study of T cell responses to AZD1222 COVID-19 vaccine. Using immunoSEQ multiplex PCR, the repertoire was profiled, and TCRdb retains in-frame clones only, with some absent. The sample includes approximately 100,000 clones, roughly 91% of them seen just once. Sequenced here: peripheral blood, sampled on day 0 of AZD1222 vaccination. All receptors derive from an adult in good health.

The chain carries TRBV19 and TRBJ1-5, with no clear D. The CDR3 has 14 amino acids. CDR1 is LNHDA and CDR2 is SQIVND in the germline V gene (reference sequence). The germline V and J ends were trimmed by 9 bases and 6 bases, with 18 bases remaining between them. CDR3 in amino acids: CASRVHGVRQPQHF. CDR3 sequence (DNA): TGTGCCAGCAGAGTCCACGGGGTCCGTCAGCCCCAGCATTTT. Looking up the rest from reference TRBV19 and TRBJ1-5 gives the full variable domain: DGGITQSPKYLFRKEGQNVTLSCEQNLNHDAMYWYRQDPGQGLRLIYYSQIVNDFQKGDIAEGYSVSREKKESFPLTVTSAQKNPTAFYLCASRVHGVRQPQHFGDGTRLSIL.

This rearrangement joins TRBV27 to TRBJ2-1; 16 positions match TRBD2. The J segment lost 8 bases and the V segment lost 7 bases, leaving 17 bases of the junction unmatched. This CDR3 has 19 residues. CDR1 and CDR2 from the germline V gene are MNHEY and SMNVEV (reference sequence). The DNA of the CDR3 is TGTGCCAGCAAAAGTACCGGGACTAGCGGGAGGGCCTGGGGCGATGAGCAGTTCTTC. This sequence encodes CASKSTGTSGRAWGDEQFF.

J is TRBJ2-7 and V is TRBV9; 9 bases match TRBD2. Germline V gene sequence: CDR1 SGDLS, CDR2 YYNGEE. V trimming: 2 bases; J trimming: 2 bases; junction bases outside the gene matches: 8. CDR3 length equals 16 residues. The CDR3 here is CASSVEASGAPYEQYF. CDR3 in DNA: TGTGCCAGCAGCGTTGAGGCTAGCGGGGCCCCCTACGAGCAGTACTTC.

The chain uses TRBV29-1 and TRBJ2-2; D call uncertain. The germline V gene encodes CDR1 SQVTM and CDR2 ANQGSEA. The CDR3 has 14 residues. Trimming removed 4 bases from V and 5 bases from J, with 14 bases in between. CDR3: CSVAANQGTGELFF. CDR3 in DNA: TGCAGCGTTGCGGCAAATCAAGGGACCGGGGAGCTGTTTTTT.

The rearrangement uses TRBV3-1 (or the pseudogene TRBV3-2) and TRBJ1-5; 8 positions match TRBD1. Unmatched junction bases numbered 9, after V lost 5 bases and J lost 6 bases. This CDR3 spans 15 amino acids. Germline V lookup: CDR1 LGHDT, CDR2 YNNKEL (reference sequence). The CDR3 sequence: CASSEGGQGIQPQHF. Here the CDR3 DNA reads TGTGCCAGCAGCGAAGGAGGACAGGGAATTCAGCCCCAGCATTTT.

The chain employs TRBV29-1 and TRBJ2-2; 12 positions agree with TRBD2. The CDR3 is made up of 14 amino acids. V lost 5 bases and J lost 4; bases outside the gene matches: 2. Germline-derived CDR1 and CDR2 are SQVTM and ANQGSEA. The DNA of the CDR3 is TGCAGCGTTCTAGCGGGAGGGGGCACCGGGGAGCTGTTTTTT. The encoded protein is CSVLAGGGTGELFF.

The chain has TRBV30 and TRBJ2-1; no clear D gene. The ends were cut back, 0 bases at V and 0 bases at J, with 9 bases in the middle. Germline V gene lookup returns CDR1 GTSNPN and CDR2 SVGIG (reference sequence). The CDR3 covers 15 residues. CDR3 sequence: CAWSVPIGSYNEQFF. In nucleotides, the CDR3 is TGTGCCTGGAGTGTACCGATCGGCTCCTACAATGAGCAGTTCTTC.

This clone came up a few times. J is TRBJ1-5 and V is TRBV7-8; 7 positions match TRBD1. The V gene end was trimmed by 5 bases and the J gene end by 11 bases; junction bases not matched to a gene: 6. The CDR3 extends over 12 amino acids. CDR1 is SGHVS and CDR2 is FQNEAQ in the germline V gene. The CDR3 DNA is TGTGCCAGCAGCCTCCCCCAGGGGGCCCAGCATTTT. Translating gives CASSLPQGAQHF.

On this clone itself: The junction departs from germline at one end; a sequencing error may be responsible. The sample has other DNA sequences that encode this CDR3 too. V gene TRBV5-1 combines with J gene TRBJ1-6, with 7 bases identical to TRBD1. Per the germline V gene, CDR1 is SGHRS and CDR2 is YFSETQ. The CDR3 length is 15 residues. The CDR3 DNA reads TGTGCCAGCAGCTTCGCGGGACAGCTTAATTCACCCCTCCACTTT. It specifies CASSFAGQLNSPLHF.

V is TRBV19 and J is TRBJ2-7; 9 positions match TRBD1. Germline V CDR1 and CDR2: LNHDA, SQIVND (reference sequence). Trimming at V came to 3 bases and at J to 5 bases, leaving 14 bases not matched to a gene. The CDR3 runs 17 residues. The CDR3 here is CASSIQSTGTGGDEQYF. The CDR3 coding sequence is TGTGCCAGTAGTATCCAAAGCACCGGAACAGGGGGCGACGAGCAGTACTTC. The full variable domain, with the rest looked up from reference TRBV19 and TRBJ2-7, is DGGITQSPKYLFRKEGQNVTLSCEQNLNHDAMYWYRQDPGQGLRLIYYSQIVNDFQKGDIAEGYSVSREKKESFPLTVTSAQKNPTAFYLCASSIQSTGTGGDEQYFGPGTRLTVT.

The V gene is TRBV11-2, the J gene TRBJ2-7, with 8 bases matching TRBD2. Germline values: CDR1 SGHAT, CDR2 FQNNGV. CDR3 size: 16 residues. Losses at the gene ends were 2 bases for V and 0 bases for J; bases not matched to a gene: 6. CDR3 bases: TGTGCCAGCAGCTTATATAGCGGGACTAGCTCCTACGAGCAGTACTTC. It yields the protein CASSLYSGTSSYEQYF. Full variable domain (outside the CDR3, taken from reference TRBV11-2 and TRBJ2-7): EAGVAQSPRYKIIEKRQSVAFWCNPISGHATLYWYQQILGQGPKLLIQFQNNGVVDDSQLPKDRFSAERLKGVDSTLKIQPAKLEDSAVYLCASSLYSGTSSYEQYFGPGTRLTVT.